This TCR beta chain stems from a study of lung T cells in sarcoidosis with Löfgren's syndrome. Study as a whole: Sarcoidosis features CD4+ T cell accumulation in bronchoalveolar lavage fluid. Study conclusions and caveats: Multiple Löfgren's syndrome patients reportedly shared TRAV12-1 and TRBV2 CDR3 motifs. The most expanded V genes in Löfgren's patients were reportedly TRAV12-1 and TRBV2. These T cells possibly recognize a putative, unidentified sarcoidosis-associated antigen.

The sample holds a few counts of this clonotype. Its matching antigen is unknown. At one of its ends the junction is not consistent with the germline gene, which may arise from a read error. This CDR3 region has 15 residues. CDR1 is LNHNV, CDR2 YYDKDF, per germline (reference sequence). TCRdb itself ran the reads through MiXCR, one entry per CDR3 protein. This table holds around 21,000 distinct CDR3 sequences, about 20% found once. The V call is TRBV15, the J call TRBJ2-7, with a possible D match to TRBD2 (6 bases). The specimen sequenced was CD4+ T cells from PBMCs. The receptor was derived from a human donor with sarcoidosis (Löfgren's syndrome or another form), or a control subject (not recorded which). As DNA, the CDR3 is TGTGCCGCCAGCAGAGGTACCGGGACTGGCCGGGGGCAGTACTTC. The encoded protein is CAASRGTGTGRGQYF.